Sequencing of this T cell receptor (beta chain) was carried out in a study of graft-versus-host responses after intestinal transplantation. Study-level background: Each transplant was multivisceral, liver-intestinal, or isolated intestinal.

CDR3 length: 15 amino acids. Trimming took off 0 bases at V and 0 bases at J, with 9 bases between the two ends. From germline, CDR1 is SGHDT and CDR2 YYEEEE. Note on this clone: Its antigen is not known.

The data were produced by immunoSEQ multiplex PCR, yet TCRdb's version contains in-frame clones alone and is incomplete. The sample has roughly 96,000 clones, 90% to 95% seen once. This TCR was sampled from a human donor who received an intestinal transplant. The rearrangement joins TRBV5-6 to TRBJ1-1; D is uncertain. Here the sequenced sample was unstimulated CD8+ T cells sorted from spleen or lymph node cells, taken before intestinal transplant. CDR3 DNA: TGTGCCAGCAGCTTGGCTCAGGCGTTGAACACTGAAGCTTTCTTT. Translated, it gives CASSLAQALNTEAFF.